This paragraph covers one T cell receptor beta chain sequence. The record originates from a study of blood T cell repertoires in COVID-19. The study recruited people aged roughly 18 to 89 years across approximately 24 US areas. Cohorts were based on clinical histories the participants reported. The CDR3 is 14 amino acids. Germline assignment: CDR1 LGHNA and CDR2 YSLEER. V was clipped by 0 bases and J by 1 base, with 6 bases between them. Repertoires were generated with immunoSEQ multiplex PCR, while TCRdb's copy carries only in-frame clones and drops some. The sample has 150,000 or so clones; less than 90% are singletons.

This sequence originates from a human donor with acute COVID-19. The donor label of this sample is uncertain. Specimen: PBMCs or T cells enriched from blood (not recorded which). The chain combines TRBV4-3 with TRBJ1-1; unclear D gene. CDR3 nucleotide sequence: TGCGCCAGCAGCCAAGATGGAGGGAACACTGAAGCTTTCTTT. This sequence encodes CASSQDGGNTEAFF.